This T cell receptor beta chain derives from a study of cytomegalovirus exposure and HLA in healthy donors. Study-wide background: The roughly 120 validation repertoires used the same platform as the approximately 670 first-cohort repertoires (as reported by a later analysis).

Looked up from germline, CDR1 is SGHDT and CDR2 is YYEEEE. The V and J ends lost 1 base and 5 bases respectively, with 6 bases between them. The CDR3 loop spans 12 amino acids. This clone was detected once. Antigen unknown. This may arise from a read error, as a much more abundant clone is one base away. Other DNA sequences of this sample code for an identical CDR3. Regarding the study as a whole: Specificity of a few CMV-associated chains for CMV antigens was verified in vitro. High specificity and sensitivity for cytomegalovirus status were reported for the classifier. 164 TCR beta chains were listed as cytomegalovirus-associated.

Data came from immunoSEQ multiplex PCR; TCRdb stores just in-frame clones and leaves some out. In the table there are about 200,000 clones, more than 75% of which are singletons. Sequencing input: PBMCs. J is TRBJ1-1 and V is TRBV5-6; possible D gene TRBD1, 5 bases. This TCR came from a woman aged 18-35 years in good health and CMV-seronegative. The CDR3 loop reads CASSLRGTEAFF. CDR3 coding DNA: TGTGCCAGCAGCTTGAGGGGTACTGAAGCTTTCTTT.